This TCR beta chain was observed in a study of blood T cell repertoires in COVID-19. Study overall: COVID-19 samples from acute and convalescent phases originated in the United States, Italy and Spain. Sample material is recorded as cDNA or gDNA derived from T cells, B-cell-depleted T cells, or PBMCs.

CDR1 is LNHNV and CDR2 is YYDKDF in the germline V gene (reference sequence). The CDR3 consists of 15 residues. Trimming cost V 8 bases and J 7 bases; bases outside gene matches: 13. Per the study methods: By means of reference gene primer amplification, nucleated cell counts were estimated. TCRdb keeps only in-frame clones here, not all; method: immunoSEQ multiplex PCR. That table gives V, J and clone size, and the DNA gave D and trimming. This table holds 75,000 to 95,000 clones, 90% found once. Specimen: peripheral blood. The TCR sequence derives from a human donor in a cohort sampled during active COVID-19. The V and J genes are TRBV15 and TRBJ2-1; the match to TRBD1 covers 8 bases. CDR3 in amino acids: CATGFQGAFNNEQFF. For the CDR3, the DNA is TGTGCCACCGGGTTCCAGGGGGCTTTCAATAATGAGCAGTTCTTC.